The 15 T cell receptor beta chains below all came from one sample that was sequenced in a study of blood T cell repertoires in COVID-19. Profiled with immunoSEQ multiplex PCR; TCRdb holds only in-frame clones, not every one. The repertoire consists of about 270,000 clones, with around 90% occurring once and the leading ten covering under 4.5%. The source material was peripheral blood. Receptors originate from a man between 60 and 75 years old who had recovered from COVID-19.

The chain joins TRBV19 to TRBJ2-5, with D possibly being TRBD1 (5 bases). This CDR3 contains 17 residues. V lost 7 bases to trimming and J lost 5 bases, with 26 bases between them. Germline CDR1 and CDR2: LNHDA and SQIVND (reference sequence). CDR3 sequence reads: CASTTTALGASAETQYF. CDR3 nucleotides: TGTGCCAGTACCACTACCGCGTTAGGGGCTTCAGCGGAGACCCAGTACTTC.

The CDR3 DNA reads as TGTGCTAGTGGTTTACAGGGACTAGCGGGGGTAACCACAGATACGCAGTATTTT. As protein: CASGLQGLAGVTTDTQYF. The chain carries TRBV12-5 and TRBJ2-3, with 14 positions matching TRBD2. The J segment lost 2 bases and the V segment lost 3 bases, leaving 7 bases of the junction unmatched. From germline, CDR1 is LGHNT and CDR2 FRNRAP. The CDR3 contains 18 residues.

This chain links TRBV4-2 with TRBJ1-2; 9 bases align to TRBD1. Trimming took 3 bases from V and 6 from J; bases not matched to a gene: 5. The germline gives CDR1 LGHNA, CDR2 YNFKEQ. The CDR3 is made up of 14 amino acids. The CDR3 loop is CASSQVQGAHGYTF. CDR3 nucleotide sequence: TGTGCCAGCAGCCAGGTACAGGGGGCACATGGCTACACCTTC.

This chain uses TRBV5-4 with TRBJ1-6, with a possible D match to TRBD1 (5 bases). Germline V gene sequence: CDR1 SGHNT, CDR2 YYREEE (reference sequence). V was cut by 4 bases and J by 3 bases, with 11 bases left in between. This CDR3 is built from 15 residues. The CDR3 DNA follows: TGTGCCAGCAGCCAGGGTACCATCTATAATTCACCCCTCCACTTT. Amino acids: CASSQGTIYNSPLHF.

This rearrangement joins TRBV7-9 to TRBJ2-5; D not resolved. The V gene lost 5 bases and the J gene lost 2 bases, with 15 bases spanning the gap. Germline lookup yields CDR1 SEHNR and CDR2 FQNEAQ (reference sequence). The CDR3 has 15 residues. The CDR3 region is CASSPPPGRQETQYF. CDR3 nucleotides: TGTGCCAGCAGCCCCCCTCCCGGTCGACAAGAGACCCAGTACTTC.

This rearrangement joins TRBV6-5 to TRBJ2-3, with 8 bases fitting TRBD2. The length of the CDR3 is 14 residues. Germline trimming cut 10 bases from V and 0 bases from J; bases unmatched to any gene: 6. CDR1 and CDR2 from the germline V gene are MNHEY and SVGAGI. Written as DNA, the CDR3 is TGTGCCACCAAGCGGGGGATTAGCACAGATACGCAGTATTTT. This encodes CATKRGISTDTQYF.

In its sample, this clone was seen a few times. J is TRBJ2-2 and V is TRBV5-1, with D maybe TRBD1 (6 bases). Germline CDR1 reads SGHRS; CDR2 reads YFSETQ. Trimming left V 0 bases short and J 6 bases short, with 12 bases between. The CDR3 spans 15 residues. CDR3: CASSLVQGWAGELFF. The CDR3 DNA reads TGCGCCAGCAGCTTGGTACAGGGTTGGGCCGGGGAGCTGTTTTTT.

The chain uses TRBV24-1 and TRBJ1-4; 11 bases are a match to TRBD1. In germline, CDR1 is KGHDR, CDR2 SFDVKD. V shed 3 bases, J shed 6 bases, and the junction held 5 bases outside the gene matches. CDR3 length equals 16 residues. In DNA, the CDR3 is TGTGCCACCAGTGATCGGACAGGGGGCGCGGATGAAAAACTGTTTTTT. Its protein is CATSDRTGGADEKLFF.

In nucleotides, the CDR3 is TGCGCCAGCAGCTTCCCTAGCGCGAGCTCCTACAATGAGCAGTTCTTC. Its translation: CASSFPSASSYNEQFF. The V call is TRBV5-1, the J call TRBJ2-1; D is possibly TRBD2 (6 bases). This CDR3 is built from 16 residues. Germline lookup yields CDR1 SGHRS and CDR2 YFSETQ. Trimming removed 2 bases from V and 0 bases from J, with 12 bases in between.

This chain joins TRBV30 and TRBJ2-5, with 9 positions matching TRBD2. V shed 4 bases and J 0 bases; nucleotides not matched to a gene: 3. The V gene's germline CDR1 is GTSNPN and CDR2 SVGIG (reference sequence). The CDR3 extends over 14 amino acids. As DNA, the CDR3 is TGTGCCTGGACCGGGACTAGCTACCAAGAGACCCAGTACTTC. It is translated as CAWTGTSYQETQYF. Based on the CDR3 plus reference TRBV30 and TRBJ2-5, the full variable domain is SQTIHQWPATLVQPVGSPLSLECTVEGTSNPNLYWYRQAAGRGLQLLFYSVGIGQISSEVPQNLSASRPQDRQFILSSKKLLLSDSGFYLCAWTGTSYQETQYFGPGTRLLVL.

The chain uses TRBV6-5 and TRBJ1-3; perhaps TRBD1 as D (5 bases). In germline, CDR1 is MNHEY, CDR2 SVGAGI. V was clipped by 6 bases and J by 2 bases, with 14 bases between them. This CDR3 has 15 residues. The CDR3 sequence is CASSLGLLAGNTIYF. The CDR3 nucleotides read TGTGCCAGCAGCCTGGGACTACTGGCTGGAAACACCATATATTTT.

This chain joins TRBV6-5 and TRBJ1-1; a weak D match, TRBD1 (6 bases). CDR1 and CDR2 from the germline V gene are MNHEY and SVGAGI. V gave up 2 bases and J gave up 10 bases, with 11 bases separating them. This CDR3 comprises 12 residues. Written as DNA, the CDR3 is TGTGCCAGCAGTTACGCAGGGGAGGGAGCTTTCTTT. It translates to CASSYAGEGAFF.

Written as DNA, the CDR3 is TGTGCCAGCAGCGTGACCCAGGGATCCTACAATGAGCAGTTCTTC. The encoded protein is CASSVTQGSYNEQFF. The chain employs TRBV11-2 and TRBJ2-1, with D perhaps TRBD1 (5 bases). The V gene lost 5 bases and the J gene lost 1 base, with 12 bases spanning the gap. The CDR3 runs 15 residues. Germline values: CDR1 SGHAT, CDR2 FQNNGV.

The chain links TRBV19 to TRBJ2-1; maybe TRBD1 (6 bases). CDR3 length: 12 amino acids. Germline lookup yields CDR1 LNHDA and CDR2 SQIVND (reference sequence). V was cut by 7 bases and J by 4 bases, with 8 bases left in between. The CDR3 DNA is TGTGCCAGTACCACAGGGTACAATGAGCAGTTCTTC. Translating gives CASTTGYNEQFF.

Details on this clone: Its ends do not fully match the called genes, so a read error is possible. V is TRBV3-1 (or the pseudogene TRBV3-2) and J is TRBJ1-2, with D maybe TRBD1 (5 bases). The CDR3 loop spans 13 amino acids. CDR1 is LGHDT, CDR2 YNNKEL, per germline (reference sequence). The CDR3 is CASSKDSDYGYTF. The CDR3 nucleotides are TGTGCCAGCAGCAAAGACAGCGACTATGGCTACACCTTC.